This T cell receptor beta chain was identified during a study of blood T cell repertoires in COVID-19. Overall study: Sites in the United States, Italy and Spain provided acute and convalescent COVID-19 samples. The analysed material was cDNA or gDNA that came from T cells, B-cell-depleted T cells, or PBMCs.

Authors' processing steps: Using reference gene primer amplification, nucleated cell counts were estimated. Sequencing was performed with immunoSEQ multiplex PCR; in TCRdb, only in-frame clones are kept and a portion is missing. V, J and clone size were drawn from that table, and D and trimming were deduced from the DNA. Among over 200,000 clones listed, about 85% were seen once. The V gene lost 4 bases and the J gene lost 4 bases, with 16 bases spanning the gap. Germline lookup yields CDR1 SGHRS and CDR2 YFSETQ. The CDR3 has 15 residues. The clonotype comes from a man aged 55 to 70 who had recovered from COVID-19. The sample comprised peripheral blood. The genes are TRBV5-1 and TRBJ2-3, with D perhaps matching TRBD2 (5 bases). In DNA, the CDR3 is TGCGCCAGCAGCCCCGAGGGTGTCTCTGCAGATACGCAGTATTTT. It is translated as CASSPEGVSADTQYF.